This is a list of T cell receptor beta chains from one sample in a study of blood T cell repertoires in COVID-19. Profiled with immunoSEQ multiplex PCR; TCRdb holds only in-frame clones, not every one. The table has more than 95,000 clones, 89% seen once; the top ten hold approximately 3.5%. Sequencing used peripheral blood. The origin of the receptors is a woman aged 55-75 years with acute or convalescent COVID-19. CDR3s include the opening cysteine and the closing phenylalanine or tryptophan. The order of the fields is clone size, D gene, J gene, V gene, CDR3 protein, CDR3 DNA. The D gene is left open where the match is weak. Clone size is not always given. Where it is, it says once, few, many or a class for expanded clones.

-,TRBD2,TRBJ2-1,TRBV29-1,CSVPKEWGLNNEQFF,TGCAGCGTCCCAAAGGAGTGGGGACTAAACAATGAGCAGTTCTTC
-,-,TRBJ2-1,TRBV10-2,CASTEARRDEQFF,TGCGCCAGCACGGAGGCCCGCCGGGATGAGCAGTTCTTC
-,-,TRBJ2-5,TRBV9,CASSVALGQPQETQYF,TGTGCCAGCAGCGTAGCTCTGGGGCAGCCCCAAGAGACCCAGTACTTC
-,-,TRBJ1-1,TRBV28,CASSFRTEAFF,TGTGCCAGCAGTTTCCGCACTGAAGCTTTCTTT
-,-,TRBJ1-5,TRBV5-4,CASSLGQDSNQPQHF,TGTGCCAGCAGCTTGGGACAGGATAGCAATCAGCCCCAGCATTTT
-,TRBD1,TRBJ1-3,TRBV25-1,CASSEGRTGTRNTIYF,TGTGCCAGCAGTGAGGGAAGGACAGGGACAAGAAACACCATATATTTT
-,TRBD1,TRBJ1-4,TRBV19,CASSARTGLEKLFF,TGTGCCAGTAGTGCGCGGACAGGGCTTGAAAAACTGTTTTTT
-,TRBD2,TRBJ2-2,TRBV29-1,CSVELSGRVWGELFF,TGCAGCGTTGAACTGAGCGGGAGGGTCTGGGGGGAGCTGTTTTTT
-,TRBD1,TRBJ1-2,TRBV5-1,CASSLQGGGYTF,TGCGCCAGCAGCCTACAGGGGGGTGGCTACACCTTC
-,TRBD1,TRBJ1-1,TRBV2,CASSERGQGITEAFF,TGTGCCAGCAGTGAAAGGGGACAGGGAATTACTGAAGCTTTCTTT
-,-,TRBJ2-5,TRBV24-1,CATSAHVGGTEKKGTQYF,TGTGCCACCAGCGCCCATGTCGGAGGCACAGAGAAGAAAGGGACCCAGTACTTC
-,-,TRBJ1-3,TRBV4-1,CASSQGDASRVSGNTIYF,TGCGCCAGCAGCCAAGGAGATGCAAGTCGCGTCTCTGGAAACACCATATATTTT
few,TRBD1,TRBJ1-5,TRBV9,CASSATGTGDQPQHF,TGTGCCAGCAGCGCAACCGGGACAGGGGATCAGCCCCAGCATTTT
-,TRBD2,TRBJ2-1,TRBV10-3,CATKGLADYNEQFF,TGTGCCACGAAGGGACTAGCGGACTACAATGAGCAGTTCTTC
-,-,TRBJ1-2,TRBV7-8,CASSSQGGGYTF,TGTGCCAGCAGCTCACAGGGTGGTGGCTACACCTTC
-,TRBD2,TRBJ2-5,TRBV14,CASSQQSRGTSGRKWTETQYF,TGTGCCAGCAGCCAACAAAGCCGCGGGACTAGCGGGAGGAAATGGACCGAGACCCAGTACTTC
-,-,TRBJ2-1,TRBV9,CASSASTRPTPYNEQFF,TGTGCCAGCAGCGCATCGACTAGGCCGACTCCCTACAATGAGCAGTTCTTC
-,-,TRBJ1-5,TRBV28,CASLSKYSNQPQHF,TGTGCCAGCCTAAGCAAGTATAGCAATCAGCCCCAGCATTTT
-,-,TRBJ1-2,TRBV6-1,CASSEAFRDGYTF,TGTGCCAGCAGTGAAGCTTTCCGAGATGGCTACACCTTC
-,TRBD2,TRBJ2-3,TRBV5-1,CASLPASGLSTDTQYF,TGCGCCAGCCTTCCGGCTAGCGGCCTCAGCACAGATACGCAGTATTTT
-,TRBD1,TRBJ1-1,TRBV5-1,CASSSGQGGTEAFF,TGCGCCAGCAGCTCTGGACAGGGGGGCACTGAAGCTTTCTTT
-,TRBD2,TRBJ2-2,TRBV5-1,CASSSVGLAGAAGELFF,TGCGCCAGCAGCTCCGTTGGGCTAGCGGGGGCGGCCGGGGAGCTGTTTTTT
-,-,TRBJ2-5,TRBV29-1,CSVVGPRRGETQYF,TGCAGCGTTGTGGGACCTCGGAGGGGAGAGACCCAGTACTTC
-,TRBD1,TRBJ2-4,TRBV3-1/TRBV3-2,CASSHALRTGKNIQYF,TGTGCCAGCAGCCATGCATTGAGGACAGGGAAAAACATTCAGTACTTC
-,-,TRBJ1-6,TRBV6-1,CASSEVGGSSYNSPLHF,TGTGCCAGCAGTGAAGTCGGGGGGAGCTCCTATAATTCACCCCTCCACTTT
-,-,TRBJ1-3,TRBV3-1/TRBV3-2,CASSRGRPTSGNTIYF,TGTGCCAGCAGCCGAGGAAGACCGACTTCTGGAAACACCATATATTTT
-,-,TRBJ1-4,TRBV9,CASSVVPDLGEKLFF,TGTGCCAGCAGCGTAGTCCCGGACTTGGGAGAAAAACTGTTTTTT
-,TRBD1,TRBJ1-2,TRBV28,CASSVGTVYGYTF,TGTGCCAGCAGTGTGGGGACAGTCTATGGCTACACCTTC
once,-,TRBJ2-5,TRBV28,CASSFDGGRGTQYF,TGTGCCAGCAGTTTCGACGGCGGCCGGGGGACCCAGTACTTC
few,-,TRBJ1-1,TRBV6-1,CASSDTGIGSNTEAFF,TGTGCCAGCAGTGATACAGGGATCGGATCGAACACTGAAGCTTTCTTT
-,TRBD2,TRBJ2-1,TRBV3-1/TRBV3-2,CASSRFFGRGSYNEQFF,TGTGCCAGCAGCCGGTTTTTTGGGCGGGGGAGTTACAATGAGCAGTTCTTC